Listed here are 5 T cell receptor beta chains from one sample, sequenced in a study of T cells in Graves' hyperthyroidism and ophthalmopathy. RNA transcripts served as the template for amplifying TCR beta CDR3 regions. First-round RT-PCR targeting the TCR CDR3 was performed with the HTBI primer set. MiXCR, run by TCRdb on the multiplex PCR reads, gives a single entry per CDR3 protein. The sample shows over 250,000 distinct CDR3 sequences, roughly 15% of them seen only once. Sequenced material: blood. These receptors came from a middle-aged woman with Graves' ophthalmopathy.

This clonotype was counted at least ten times. This sequence joins TRBV5-1 and TRBJ1-2, with a weak D call TRBD1 (5 bases). V dropped 0 bases and J dropped 3 bases, with 12 bases sitting between them. Germline CDR1 is SGHRS and CDR2 is YFSETQ. This CDR3 spans 15 amino acids. The CDR3 protein is CASSLAYGADYGYTF. CDR3 nucleotides: TGCGCCAGCAGCTTGGCCTACGGGGCGGACTATGGCTACACCTTC.

This clonotype was seen ten or more times. The CDR3 reads CATSRAREAEAFF. For the CDR3, the DNA is TGTGCCACCAGCAGAGCCAGGGAGGCTGAAGCTTTCTTT. The chain recombines TRBV15 with TRBJ1-1, with a weak D call TRBD1 (5 bases). Trimming shortened V by 1 base and J by 6 bases, and 9 bases separated the two germline ends. The CDR3 is 13 amino acids. Germline V gene sequence: CDR1 LNHNV, CDR2 YYDKDF (reference sequence).

This clonotype was picked up a small number of times. The chain is built from TRBV4-2 and TRBJ2-7, with D uncertain. The CDR3 has 16 residues. Trimming removed 0 bases from V and 7 bases from J, with 19 bases in between. Germline-derived CDR1 and CDR2 are LGHNA and YNFKEQ. The CDR3, as DNA: TGTGCCAGCAGCCAAGATCTCCTTTCTACCGTCGGGGAGCAGTACTTC. Translation gives CASSQDLLSTVGEQYF.

This clonotype has ten or more counts. The V and J genes are TRBV27 and TRBJ1-1; D is possibly TRBD1 (5 bases). CDR1 is MNHEY and CDR2 is SMNVEV in the germline V gene (reference sequence). V lost 2 bases and J lost 7, with 11 bases in between. The CDR3 totals 13 residues. In DNA, the CDR3 is TGTGCCAGCAGTTTACGCAGGGAAGGTGAAGCTTTCTTT. Translated, it gives CASSLRREGEAFF.

This clonotype was detected a few times. The gene calls are TRBV24-1 and TRBJ2-2; TRBD2 is a possible D gene (6 bases). With 7 bases removed from V and 5 bases from J, the gap between germline ends came to 19 bases. The length of the CDR3 is 16 residues. Germline CDR1 and CDR2: KGHDR and SFDVKD. CDR3 bases: TGTGCCACCAGATTTGAGGTGGCGGGAAGAACCGGGGAGCTGTTTTTT. Translating gives CATRFEVAGRTGELFF.